These 25 T cell receptor beta chains originate from one sample sequenced in a study of shared clonotypes between healthy human individuals (TCRdb year 2020). The protocol used for the library was the immunoSEQ multiplex PCR assay. The immuneACCESS repertoire file appears here via TCRdb, limited to in-frame rearrangements. These files lack a portion of the clones; in checked studies, under half of the deficit traces to unresolved V genes, and the cause of the others is not known. The sample table contains about 960,000 clones; only one count was recorded for 76% of them. The leading ten clones occupy 1.5% of the sample. Sequencing was carried out using memory CD4+ T cells sorted from blood. Per the publication, the cell subset or site label means: CD45RA-negative fraction. The receptor set was obtained from a man aged 18-30 years in good health.

This clone was recorded once. The V and J genes are TRBV11-2 and TRBJ2-7; D might be TRBD1 or TRBD2, each matching 5 bases. V lost 5 bases and J 9 bases, leaving 26 bases between the germline ends. Looked up from germline, CDR1 is SGHAT and CDR2 is FQNNGV. This CDR3 comprises 16 residues. CDR3 nucleotides: TGTGCCAGCAGCCCCTCTACCGGGGCGGGCCGGGTATTGCAGTACTTC. The encoded protein is CASSPSTGAGRVLQYF.

This sequence joins TRBV4-3 and TRBJ1-1, with TRBD1 matching over 11 bases. The CDR3 runs to 16 residues. Germline V gene lookup returns CDR1 LGHNA and CDR2 YSLEER. J lost 4 bases, V lost 7 bases, and 11 bases had no gene match. Written as DNA, the CDR3 is TGCGCCAGCACTCACGGGGGGGACAGGGGGTCCACTGAAGCTTTCTTT. Translating gives CASTHGGDRGSTEAFF.

This rearrangement joins TRBV16 to TRBJ1-6; D remains ambiguous. CDR3 length equals 14 residues. Per the germline V gene, CDR1 is KGHSY and CDR2 is FQNENV. Trimming stripped 0 bases from V and 4 bases from J, with 4 bases between. This CDR3 is CASSQSRYNSPLHF. The CDR3 DNA reads TGTGCCAGCAGCCAATCCCGATATAATTCACCCCTCCACTTT. Combining the CDR3 with reference TRBV16 and TRBJ1-6 gives the whole variable domain GEEVAQTPKHLVRGEGQKAKLYCAPIKGHSYVFWYQQVLKNEFKFLISFQNENVFDETGMPKERFSAKCLPNSPCSLEIQATKLEDSAVYFCASSQSRYNSPLHFGNGTRLTVT.

This clone showed up just once. The chain uses TRBV10-2 and TRBJ2-5; D unclear. The CDR3 runs to 12 residues. The V end was cut by 4 bases, the J end by 5 bases, with 8 bases between. Germline CDR1 is WSHSY and CDR2 is SAAADI. The CDR3 DNA follows: TGCGCCAGCAGTGTTATTAGGGAGACCCAGTACTTC. Translated: CASSVIRETQYF.

CDR3 DNA sequence: TGTGCCTGGAAACTGGGGACTAGCGGGGATCTGGATACGCAGTATTTT. As protein: CAWKLGTSGDLDTQYF. The chain joins TRBV30 to TRBJ2-3; 13 positions match TRBD2. Germline V gene data show CDR1 as GTSNPN and CDR2 as SVGIG (reference sequence). This CDR3 is built from 16 residues. V was clipped by 4 bases and J by 6 bases; unmatched bases: 10.

Of note for this clone: The same CDR3 also results from other DNA sequences found in this sample. CDR3 sequence (DNA): TGTGCCAGCTCACCACCGGGGGGGGCTGGGGCCAACGTCCTGACTTTC. It is translated as CASSPPGGAGANVLTF. The chain links TRBV18 to TRBJ2-6, with 7 bases identical to TRBD2. CDR1 and CDR2 from the germline V gene are KGHSH and LQKENI. This CDR3 has 16 residues. Unmatched junction bases numbered 1, after V lost 0 bases and J lost 2 bases.

The V call is TRBV5-6, the J call TRBJ2-4; maybe TRBD1 (6 bases). This CDR3 contains 14 residues. V was shortened by 0 bases and J by 3 bases, with 7 bases between the two germline ends. Germline loops: CDR1 SGHDT, CDR2 YYEEEE. Here the CDR3 reads CASSLDRVKNIQYF. The CDR3 DNA reads as TGTGCCAGCAGCTTGGACAGGGTCAAAAACATTCAGTACTTC.

The gene calls are TRBV28 and TRBJ2-5; the D gene could be TRBD1 or TRBD2 (5 bases each). Trimming removed 3 bases from V and 5 bases from J, with 13 bases in between. CDR3 length: 14 amino acids. Germline V gene sequence: CDR1 MDHEN, CDR2 SYDVKM. The CDR3 reads CASSFPGWGETQYF. The CDR3 DNA reads TGTGCCAGCAGTTTCCCGGGGTGGGGGGAGACCCAGTACTTC.

The chain carries TRBV7-2 and TRBJ2-2, with D hard to call. CDR3 length: 16 residues. Germline CDR1 and CDR2: SGHTA and FQGNSA. DNA for the CDR3: TGTGCTATCAAGTTTTCTCGCCCGGCGAACACCGGGGAGCTGTTTTTT. The encoded protein is CAIKFSRPANTGELFF.

This chain connects TRBV7-2 to TRBJ2-5; unclear D gene. CDR3 length equals 13 residues. CDR1 is SGHTA, CDR2 FQGNSA, per germline. V was cut by 4 bases and J by 1 base, with 7 bases left in between. CDR3 coding DNA: TGTGCCAGCAGCTCAAGGACCCAAGAGACCCAGTACTTC. It yields the protein CASSSRTQETQYF.

This rearrangement joins TRBV9 to TRBJ2-3, with 8 nucleotides matching TRBD2. This CDR3 is built from 18 residues. The V and J ends lost 0 bases and 1 base, in that order; junction bases with no gene match: 10. Germline V gives CDR1 SGDLS, CDR2 YYNGEE. The CDR3 DNA reads as TGTGCCAGCAGCGTAGCTTTCGAGCGGGAGTGGGGCACAGATACGCAGTATTTT. As protein: CASSVAFEREWGTDTQYF. Looking up the rest from reference TRBV9 and TRBJ2-3 gives the full variable domain: DSGVTQTPKHLITATGQRVTLRCSPRSGDLSVYWYQQSLDQGLQFLIQYYNGEERAKGNILERFSAQQFPDLHSELNLSSLELGDSALYFCASSVAFEREWGTDTQYFGPGTRLTVL.

The sample holds a few counts of this clone. The gene calls are TRBV30 and TRBJ1-4; weak D call: TRBD1 (5 bases). This CDR3 spans 14 amino acids. With 6 bases removed from V and 6 bases from J, the gap between germline ends came to 17 bases. The germline CDR1 and CDR2 sequences are GTSNPN and SVGIG (reference sequence). The CDR3 region has the DNA TGTGCCTGTGCCAAAGGGGATCGATATGAAAAACTGTTTTTT. Translation: CACAKGDRYEKLFF.

The chain uses TRBV18 and TRBJ1-2; D possibly corresponds to TRBD1 (5 bases). Germline V gene lookup returns CDR1 KGHSH and CDR2 LQKENI. V was shortened by 1 base and J by 3 bases, with 21 bases between the two germline ends. This CDR3 comprises 18 residues. The CDR3 region has the DNA TGTGCCAGCTCACCACTGGGGACGGTCCCCTCGGGGGACTATGGCTACACCTTC. Protein product: CASSPLGTVPSGDYGYTF. Based on the CDR3 plus reference TRBV18 and TRBJ1-2, the full variable domain is NAGVMQNPRHLVRRRGQEARLRCSPMKGHSHVYWYRQLPEEGLKFMVYLQKENIIDESGMPKERFSAEFPKEGPSILRIQQVVRGDSAAYFCASSPLGTVPSGDYGYTFGSGTRLTVV.

The genes are TRBV6-5 and TRBJ1-1, with a possible D match to TRBD1 (5 bases). V shed 5 bases and J shed 3 bases, with 16 bases lying between them. This CDR3 spans 15 amino acids. Germline V gene lookup returns CDR1 MNHEY and CDR2 SVGAGI. The CDR3 region is CASSRLQRGDTEAFF. As DNA, the CDR3 is TGTGCCAGCAGTCGCCTCCAGCGGGGGGACACTGAAGCTTTCTTT.

V is TRBV30 and J is TRBJ1-2; D is uncertain. Per the germline V gene, CDR1 is GTSNPN and CDR2 is SVGIG (reference sequence). The ends were cut back, 7 bases at V and 5 bases at J, with 14 bases in the middle. CDR3 size: 12 residues. The CDR3 sequence is CASPKGKYGYTF. CDR3 bases: TGTGCCTCGCCCAAAGGGAAATATGGCTACACCTTC.

About this clone itself: Other DNA sequences from this sample encode an identical CDR3 as well. This chain uses TRBV5-1 with TRBJ2-7, with D possibly TRBD1 on 5 matching bases. This CDR3 is 14 amino acids long. Looked up from germline, CDR1 is SGHRS and CDR2 is YFSETQ. Deletions cut 4 bases from V and 0 bases from J, with 11 bases between. The CDR3 DNA reads as TGCGCCAGCAGCCGAACAGGAGACTCCTACGAGCAGTACTTC. As protein: CASSRTGDSYEQYF.

This clone was seen only a few times. The V call is TRBV6-1, the J call TRBJ2-7; 9 positions agree with TRBD2. CDR3 length: 15 amino acids. V shed 6 bases, J shed 0 bases, and the junction held 6 bases outside the gene matches. Germline CDR1 is MNHNS and CDR2 is SASEGT. The CDR3 DNA sequence: TGTGCCAGCAGGCGGGAGGGGAAGAGCTCCTACGAGCAGTACTTC. Its protein is CASRREGKSSYEQYF.

The chain couples TRBV19 to TRBJ2-5; tentative D call: TRBD2 (5 bases). Trimming removed 9 bases from V and 4 bases from J, with 15 bases in between. Germline values: CDR1 LNHDA, CDR2 SQIVND (reference sequence). The CDR3 length is 13 residues. The CDR3 bases are TGTGCCAGCCGCCGGGGTAACGGAGAGACCCAGTACTTC. It yields the protein CASRRGNGETQYF.

Of note for this clone: The sample carries other DNA sequences with the same CDR3. CDR3 coding DNA: TGCAGTGCTAGAGATCTCAATGAGCAGTTCTTC. Encoded protein: CSARDLNEQFF. The chain carries TRBV20-1 and TRBJ2-1; unclear D gene. Germline V gene data show CDR1 as DFQATT and CDR2 as SNEGSKA (reference sequence). Trimming shortened V by 0 bases and J by 6 bases, and 3 bases separated the two germline ends. CDR3 length equals 11 residues.

This clone was counted a single time. The chain employs TRBV28 and TRBJ2-4; D ambiguous. Trimming pared 8 bases from V and 0 bases from J, leaving 14 bases between. This CDR3 spans 15 amino acids. CDR1 MDHEN and CDR2 SYDVKM come from the germline V gene. The CDR3 spells CASSSYGIAKNIQYF. The CDR3 coding sequence is TGTGCCAGCTCGTCATATGGGATAGCCAAAAACATTCAGTACTTC.

As for this clone: Different DNA sequences within this sample yield the same CDR3. This chain uses TRBV6-1 with TRBJ1-2; the D gene is possibly TRBD1 (5 bases). With 2 bases removed from V and 5 bases from J, the gap between germline ends came to 6 bases. The CDR3 consists of 12 residues. Germline values: CDR1 MNHNS, CDR2 SASEGT. The CDR3 is CASSEPGYGYTF. Written as DNA, the CDR3 is TGTGCCAGCAGTGAACCAGGGTATGGCTACACCTTC.

This chain connects TRBV7-2 to TRBJ1-4; D is undetermined. From germline, CDR1 is SGHTA and CDR2 FQGNSA. V lost 1 base, J lost 5 bases, and 11 bases lay in between. The CDR3 length is 15 residues. DNA of the CDR3: TGTGCCAGCAGCTTAGAATCTCTCAGCAATGAAAAACTGTTTTTT. This sequence encodes CASSLESLSNEKLFF.

The chain recombines TRBV29-1 with TRBJ2-7; D may be TRBD2 (5 bases). V lost 4 bases and J lost 2, with 12 bases in between. The CDR3 covers 13 residues. Germline V gene sequence: CDR1 SQVTM, CDR2 ANQGSEA. The CDR3 loop reads CSVVVGVPYEQYF. CDR3 bases: TGCAGCGTTGTTGTCGGGGTTCCCTACGAGCAGTACTTC.

The V call is TRBV7-3, the J call TRBJ2-5, with 9 bases that match TRBD2. Unmatched junction bases numbered 6, after V lost 5 bases and J lost 5 bases. Germline V gives CDR1 SGHTA, CDR2 FQGTGA. This CDR3 contains 14 residues. Here the CDR3 reads CASSPRTSEETQYF. The DNA for the CDR3 is TGTGCCAGCAGCCCTCGGACTAGCGAGGAGACCCAGTACTTC.

This chain uses TRBV19 with TRBJ1-1; maybe TRBD1 (6 bases). The length of the CDR3 is 13 residues. Germline V CDR1 and CDR2: LNHDA, SQIVND (reference sequence). V was trimmed by 7 bases and J by 8 bases, leaving 17 bases between them. CDR3 nucleotides: TGTGCCAGTACCCACACCAACAGGGTAGAAGCTTTCTTT. Amino acids: CASTHTNRVEAFF.